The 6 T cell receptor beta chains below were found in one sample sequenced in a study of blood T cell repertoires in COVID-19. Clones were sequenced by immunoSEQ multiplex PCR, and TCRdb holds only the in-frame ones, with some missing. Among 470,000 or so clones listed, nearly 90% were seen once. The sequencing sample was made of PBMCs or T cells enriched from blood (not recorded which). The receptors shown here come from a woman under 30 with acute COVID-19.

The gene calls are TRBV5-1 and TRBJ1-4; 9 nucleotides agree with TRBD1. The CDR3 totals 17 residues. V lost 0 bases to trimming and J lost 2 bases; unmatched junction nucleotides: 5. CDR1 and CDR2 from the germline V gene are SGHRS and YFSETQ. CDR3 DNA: TGCGCCAGCAGCTTGGAAGGGACAGGGAATACTAATGAAAAACTGTTTTTT. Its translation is CASSLEGTGNTNEKLFF.

The CDR3 sequence is CASSDLDRAGNTIYF. CDR3 nucleotides: TGTGCCAGCAGTGATCTCGACAGGGCTGGAAACACCATATATTTT. V gene TRBV2 combines with J gene TRBJ1-3; 7 bases align to TRBD1. Germline V gene data show CDR1 as SNHLY and CDR2 as FYNNEI. Trimming took 3 bases from V and 2 from J; bases not matched to a gene: 4. The CDR3 sequence is 15 residues long.

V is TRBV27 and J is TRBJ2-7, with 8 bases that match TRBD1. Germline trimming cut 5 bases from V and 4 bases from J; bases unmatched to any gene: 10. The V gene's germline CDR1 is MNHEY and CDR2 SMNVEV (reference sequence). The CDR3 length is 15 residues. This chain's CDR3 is CASSPWTGNQYEQYF. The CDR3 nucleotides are TGTGCCAGCAGTCCCTGGACAGGGAATCAGTACGAGCAGTACTTC.

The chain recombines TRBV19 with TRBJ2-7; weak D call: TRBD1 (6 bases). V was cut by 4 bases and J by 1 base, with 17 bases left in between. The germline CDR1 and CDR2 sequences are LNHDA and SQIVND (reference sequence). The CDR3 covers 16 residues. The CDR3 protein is CASSNYRQGSSYEQYF. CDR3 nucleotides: TGTGCCAGTAGTAACTACAGGCAGGGGAGTTCCTACGAGCAGTACTTC.

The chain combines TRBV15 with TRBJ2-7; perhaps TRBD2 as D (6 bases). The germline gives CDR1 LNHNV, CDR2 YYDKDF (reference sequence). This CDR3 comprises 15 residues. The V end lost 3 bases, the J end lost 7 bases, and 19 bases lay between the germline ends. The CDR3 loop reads CATSSRLAPGEEQYF. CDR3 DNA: TGTGCCACCAGCAGCCGCCTAGCGCCGGGAGAGGAGCAGTACTTC.

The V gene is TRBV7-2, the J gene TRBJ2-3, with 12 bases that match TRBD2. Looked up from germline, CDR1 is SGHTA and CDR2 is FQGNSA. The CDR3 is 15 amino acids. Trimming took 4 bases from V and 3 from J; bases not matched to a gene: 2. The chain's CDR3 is CASSWLAGGTDTQYF. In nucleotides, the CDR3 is TGTGCCAGCAGCTGGCTAGCGGGAGGGACAGATACGCAGTATTTT.